The T cell receptor (beta chain) under discussion was sequenced for a study of tissue T cells after allogeneic stem cell transplantation. As for time point: mouse harvest day 14 after allogeneic transplant. Mouse grafts combined 10^7 T-cell-depleted bone marrow cells with 10^6 splenic CD5+ T cells. This mouse GVHD model was MHC-mismatched B6 to BALB/c, profiled day 7 or 14. Notes on the study in general: Which tissue TCRs were alloreactive or antigen-specific was not determined. Some clones might be persisting host cells.

Sequencing of TCRbeta CDR3 at survey depth gave sequences and template counts. Data came from immunoSEQ multiplex PCR; TCRdb stores just in-frame clones and leaves some out. In the table there are several thousand clones, under 40% of which are singletons. In this sample, this clone turned up a few times. Its antigen is as yet unknown. Gene names follow the mouse nomenclature. Sequenced input: skin. The receptor comes from a female BALB/c mouse given C57BL/6 T cells with graft-versus-host disease after an allogeneic hematopoietic cell transplant.

The part of the CDR3 DNA that was read is TGTGCTAGCAGTAGACAATCCTATGAACAGTAC. This encodes CASSRQSYEQY. The complete CDR3 protein is CASSRQSYEQYF. The rearrangement uses TRBV17 and TRBJ2-7; no clear D gene. The sequence runs out 1 residue before the end of the CDR3; the remainder is reconstructed from the germline J gene. CDR3 size: 12 residues. V lost 2 bases, J lost 1 base, and 3 bases lay in between. Germline CDR1 MNHDT, CDR2 YYDKIL.